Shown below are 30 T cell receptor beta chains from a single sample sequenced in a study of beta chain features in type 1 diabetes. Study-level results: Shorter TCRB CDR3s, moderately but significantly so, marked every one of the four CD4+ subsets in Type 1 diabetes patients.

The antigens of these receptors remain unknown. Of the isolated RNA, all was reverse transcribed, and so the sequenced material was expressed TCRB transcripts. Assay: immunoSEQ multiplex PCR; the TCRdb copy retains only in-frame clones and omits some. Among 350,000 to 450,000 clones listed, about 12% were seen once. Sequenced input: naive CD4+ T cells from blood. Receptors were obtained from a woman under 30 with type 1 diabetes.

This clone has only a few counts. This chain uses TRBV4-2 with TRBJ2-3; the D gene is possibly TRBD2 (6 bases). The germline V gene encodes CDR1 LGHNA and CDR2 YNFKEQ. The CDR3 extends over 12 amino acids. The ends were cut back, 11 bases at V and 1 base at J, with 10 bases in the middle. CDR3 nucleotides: TGTGCCGCGGGAAGTGGCACAGATACGCAGTATTTT. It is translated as CAAGSGTDTQYF.

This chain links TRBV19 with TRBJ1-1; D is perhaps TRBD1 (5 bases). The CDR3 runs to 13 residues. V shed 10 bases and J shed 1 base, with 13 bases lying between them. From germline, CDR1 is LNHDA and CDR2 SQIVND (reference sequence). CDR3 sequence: CAITDRGNTEAFF. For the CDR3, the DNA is TGTGCCATAACAGACAGAGGGAACACTGAAGCTTTCTTT.

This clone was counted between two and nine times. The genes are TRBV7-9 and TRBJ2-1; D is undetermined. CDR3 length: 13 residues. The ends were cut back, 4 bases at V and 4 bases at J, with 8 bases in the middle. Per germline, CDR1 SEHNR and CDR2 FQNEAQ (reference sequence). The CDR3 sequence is CASSSLLYNEQFF. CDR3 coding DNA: TGTGCCAGCAGCTCCCTTTTATACAATGAGCAGTTCTTC. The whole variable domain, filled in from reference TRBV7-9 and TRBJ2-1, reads DTGVSQNPRHKITKRGQNVTFRCDPISEHNRLYWYRQTLGQGPEFLTYFQNEAQLEKSRLLSDRFSAERPKGSFSTLEIQRTEQGDSAMYLCASSSLLYNEQFFGPGTRLTVL.

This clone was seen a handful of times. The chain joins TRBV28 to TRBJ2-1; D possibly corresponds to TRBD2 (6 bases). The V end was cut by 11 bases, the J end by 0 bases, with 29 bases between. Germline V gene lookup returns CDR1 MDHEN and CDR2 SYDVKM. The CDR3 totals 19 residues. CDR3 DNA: TGTGCCGCCACGTCGGCGGGGACTGACCGGACGAGCTCCTACAATGAGCAGTTCTTC. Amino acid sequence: CAATSAGTDRTSSYNEQFF.

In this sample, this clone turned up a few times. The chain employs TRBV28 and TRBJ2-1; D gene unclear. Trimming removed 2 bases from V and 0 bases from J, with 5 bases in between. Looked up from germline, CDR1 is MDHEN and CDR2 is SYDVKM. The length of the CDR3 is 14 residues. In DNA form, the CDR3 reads TGTGCCAGCAGTTTAAGGAGCTCCTACAATGAGCAGTTCTTC. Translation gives CASSLRSSYNEQFF.

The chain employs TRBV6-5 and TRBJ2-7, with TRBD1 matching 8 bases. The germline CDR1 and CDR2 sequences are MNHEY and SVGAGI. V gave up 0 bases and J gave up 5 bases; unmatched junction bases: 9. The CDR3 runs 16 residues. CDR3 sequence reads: CASSYSRTGRWDEQYF. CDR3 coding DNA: TGTGCCAGCAGTTACTCAAGGACAGGGCGTTGGGACGAGCAGTACTTC.

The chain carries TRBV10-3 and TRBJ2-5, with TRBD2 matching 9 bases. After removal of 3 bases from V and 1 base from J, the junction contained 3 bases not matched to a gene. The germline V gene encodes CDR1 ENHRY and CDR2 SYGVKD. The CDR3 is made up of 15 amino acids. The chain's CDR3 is CAISDVSGGQETQYF. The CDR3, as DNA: TGTGCCATCAGTGACGTTAGCGGGGGCCAAGAGACCCAGTACTTC.

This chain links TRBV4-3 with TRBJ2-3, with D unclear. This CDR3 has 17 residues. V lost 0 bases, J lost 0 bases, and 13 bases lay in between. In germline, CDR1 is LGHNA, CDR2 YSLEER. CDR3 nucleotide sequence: TGCGCCAGCAGCCAAGATATAGCTGCCCTTAGCACAGATACGCAGTATTTT. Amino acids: CASSQDIAALSTDTQYF.

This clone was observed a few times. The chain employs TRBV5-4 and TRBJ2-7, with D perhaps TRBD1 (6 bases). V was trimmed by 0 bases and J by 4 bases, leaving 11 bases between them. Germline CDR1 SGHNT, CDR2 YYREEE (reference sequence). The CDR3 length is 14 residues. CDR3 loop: CASSLDQGQYEQYF. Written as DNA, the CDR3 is TGTGCCAGCAGCTTGGACCAGGGACAATACGAGCAGTACTTC.

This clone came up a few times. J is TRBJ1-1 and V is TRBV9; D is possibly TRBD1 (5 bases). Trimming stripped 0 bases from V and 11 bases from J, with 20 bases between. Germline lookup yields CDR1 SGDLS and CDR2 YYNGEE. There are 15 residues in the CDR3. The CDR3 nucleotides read TGTGCCAGCAGCGTAGTACCGGAGGGTCTCCGGGGGGCTTTCTTT. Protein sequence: CASSVVPEGLRGAFF.

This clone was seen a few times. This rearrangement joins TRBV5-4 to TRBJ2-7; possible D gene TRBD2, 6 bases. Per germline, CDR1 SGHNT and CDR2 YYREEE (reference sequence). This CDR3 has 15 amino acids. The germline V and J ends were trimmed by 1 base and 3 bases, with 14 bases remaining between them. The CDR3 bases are TGTGCCAGCAGCTTGTTTCCGGGAGAGATCTACGAGCAGTACTTC. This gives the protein CASSLFPGEIYEQYF.

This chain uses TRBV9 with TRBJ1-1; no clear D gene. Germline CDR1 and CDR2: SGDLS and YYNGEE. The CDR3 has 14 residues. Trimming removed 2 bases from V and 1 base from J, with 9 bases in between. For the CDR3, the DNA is TGTGCCAGCAGCGTTCTGACATCGAACACTGAAGCTTTCTTT. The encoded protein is CASSVLTSNTEAFF.

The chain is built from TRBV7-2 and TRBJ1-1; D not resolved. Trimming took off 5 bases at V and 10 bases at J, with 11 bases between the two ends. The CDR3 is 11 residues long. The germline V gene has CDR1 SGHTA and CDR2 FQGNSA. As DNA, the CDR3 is TGTGCCAGCAGCAAGGGAGTGGTAGCTTTCTTT. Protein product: CASSKGVVAFF.

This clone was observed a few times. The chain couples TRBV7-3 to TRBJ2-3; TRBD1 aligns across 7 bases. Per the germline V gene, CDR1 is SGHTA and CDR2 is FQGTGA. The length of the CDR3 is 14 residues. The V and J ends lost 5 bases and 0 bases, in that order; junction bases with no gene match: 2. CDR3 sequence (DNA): TGTGCCAGCAGCGCGACAGGGAGCACAGATACGCAGTATTTT. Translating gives CASSATGSTDTQYF.

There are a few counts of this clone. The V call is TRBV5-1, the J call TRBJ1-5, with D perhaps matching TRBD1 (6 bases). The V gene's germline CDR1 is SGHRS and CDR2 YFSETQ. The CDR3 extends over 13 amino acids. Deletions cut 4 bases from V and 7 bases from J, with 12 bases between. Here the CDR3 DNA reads TGCGCCAGCAGCCTACAGGGAGGGCAGCCCCAGCATTTT. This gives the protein CASSLQGGQPQHF. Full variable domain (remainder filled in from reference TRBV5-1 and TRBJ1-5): KAGVTQTPRYLIKTRGQQVTLSCSPISGHRSVSWYQQTPGQGLQFLFEYFSETQRNKGNFPGRFSGRQFSNSRSEMNVSTLELGDSALYLCASSLQGGQPQHFGDGTRLSIL.

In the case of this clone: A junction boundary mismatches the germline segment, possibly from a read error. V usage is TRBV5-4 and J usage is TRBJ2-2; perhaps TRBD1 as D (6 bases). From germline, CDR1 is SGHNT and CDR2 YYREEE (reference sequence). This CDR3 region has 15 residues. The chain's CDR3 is CASSQKDRSTGELFF. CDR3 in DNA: TGCGCCAGCAGCCAGAAGGACAGATCCACCGGGGAGCTGTTTTTT.

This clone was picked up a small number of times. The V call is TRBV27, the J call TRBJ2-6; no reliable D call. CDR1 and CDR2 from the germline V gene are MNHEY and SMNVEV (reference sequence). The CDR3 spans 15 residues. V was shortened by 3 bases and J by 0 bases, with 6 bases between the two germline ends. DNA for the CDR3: TGTGCCAGCAGTTTTAGCACCTCTGGGGCCAACGTCCTGACTTTC. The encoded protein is CASSFSTSGANVLTF.

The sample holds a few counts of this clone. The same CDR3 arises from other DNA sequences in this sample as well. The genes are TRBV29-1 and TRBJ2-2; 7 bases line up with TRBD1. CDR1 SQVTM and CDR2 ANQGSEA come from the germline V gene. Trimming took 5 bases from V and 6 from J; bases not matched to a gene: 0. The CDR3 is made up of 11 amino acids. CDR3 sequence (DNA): TGCAGCGTTCAGGGGGCCGGGGAGCTGTTTTTT. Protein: CSVQGAGELFF.

The CDR3 protein is CASSYYAGVSTEAFF. Here the CDR3 DNA reads TGTGCCAGCAGTTACTATGCAGGGGTTAGCACTGAAGCTTTCTTT. J is TRBJ1-1 and V is TRBV6-5; a possible D gene is TRBD1 (6 bases). CDR1 is MNHEY and CDR2 is SVGAGI in the germline V gene. CDR3 length: 15 amino acids. V lost 1 base and J 4 bases, leaving 13 bases between the germline ends.

The CDR3: CASSPSHGHQPQHF. CDR3 in DNA: TGTGCCAGCAGTCCCTCTCATGGGCATCAGCCCCAGCATTTT. The V gene is TRBV28, the J gene TRBJ1-5; D uncertain. V was cut by 5 bases and J by 5 bases, with 13 bases left in between. Per germline, CDR1 MDHEN and CDR2 SYDVKM. The CDR3 length is 14 residues.

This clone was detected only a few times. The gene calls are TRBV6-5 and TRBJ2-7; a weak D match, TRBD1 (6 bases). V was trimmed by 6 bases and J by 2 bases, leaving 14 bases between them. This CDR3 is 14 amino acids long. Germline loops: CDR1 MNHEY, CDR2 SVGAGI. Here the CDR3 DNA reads TGTGCCAGCAGCTCTCGGCAGGGGCCCTACGAGCAGTACTTC. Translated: CASSSRQGPYEQYF.

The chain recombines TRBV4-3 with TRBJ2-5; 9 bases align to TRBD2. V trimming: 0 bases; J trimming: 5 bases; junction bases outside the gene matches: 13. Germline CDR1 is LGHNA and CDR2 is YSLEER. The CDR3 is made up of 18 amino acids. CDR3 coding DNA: TGCGCCAGCAGCCAAGATCGCGGGGGGGATGGCTTGGGGGAGACCCAGTACTTC. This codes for CASSQDRGGDGLGETQYF.

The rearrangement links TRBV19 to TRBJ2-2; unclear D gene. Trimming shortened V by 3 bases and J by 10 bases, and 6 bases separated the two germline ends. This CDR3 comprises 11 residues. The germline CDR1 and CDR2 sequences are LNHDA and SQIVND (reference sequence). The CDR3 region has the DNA TGTGCCAGTAGTATTCTAGAGGAGCTGTTTTTT. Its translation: CASSILEELFF.

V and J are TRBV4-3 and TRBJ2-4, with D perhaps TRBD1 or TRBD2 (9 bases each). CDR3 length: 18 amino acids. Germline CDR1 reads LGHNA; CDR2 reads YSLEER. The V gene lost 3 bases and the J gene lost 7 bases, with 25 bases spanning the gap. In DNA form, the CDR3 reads TGCGCCAGCAGCCAGAAGAAGGGGACAGGGAGCGGGGGGAACATTCAGTACTTC. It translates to CASSQKKGTGSGGNIQYF.

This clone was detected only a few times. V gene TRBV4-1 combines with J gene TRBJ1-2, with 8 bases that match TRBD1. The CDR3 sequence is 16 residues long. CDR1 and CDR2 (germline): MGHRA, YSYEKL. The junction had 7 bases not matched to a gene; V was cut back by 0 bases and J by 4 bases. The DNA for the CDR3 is TGCGCCAGCAGCCAAGATTGGGGACAGGAATTCTATGGCTACACCTTC. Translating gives CASSQDWGQEFYGYTF.

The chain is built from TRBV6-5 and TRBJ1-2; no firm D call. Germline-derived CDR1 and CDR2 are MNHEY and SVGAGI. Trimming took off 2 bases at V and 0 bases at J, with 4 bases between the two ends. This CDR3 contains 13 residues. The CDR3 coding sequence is TGTGCCAGCAGTTACACAACTAACTATGGCTACACCTTC. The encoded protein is CASSYTTNYGYTF.

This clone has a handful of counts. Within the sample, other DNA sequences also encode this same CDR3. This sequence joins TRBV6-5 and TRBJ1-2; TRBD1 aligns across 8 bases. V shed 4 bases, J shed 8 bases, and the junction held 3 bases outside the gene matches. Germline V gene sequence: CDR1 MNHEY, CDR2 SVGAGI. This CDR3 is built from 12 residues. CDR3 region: CASSSQGDGYTF. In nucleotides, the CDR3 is TGTGCCAGCAGTTCACAGGGGGACGGCTACACCTTC.

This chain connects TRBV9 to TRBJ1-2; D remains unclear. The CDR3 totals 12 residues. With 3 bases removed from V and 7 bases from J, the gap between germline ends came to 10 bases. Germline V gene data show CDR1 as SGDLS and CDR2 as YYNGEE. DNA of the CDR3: TGTGCCAGCAGCGCGTCCCGGGTTGGCTACACCTTC. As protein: CASSASRVGYTF.

DNA for the CDR3: TGTGCCAGTAGACCCGAGGGGACTAGCACAGATACGCAGTATTTT. Protein: CASRPEGTSTDTQYF. The genes are TRBV19 and TRBJ2-3; D perhaps matches TRBD2 (6 bases). CDR1 is LNHDA and CDR2 is SQIVND in the germline V gene (reference sequence). V was pared by 6 bases and J by 0 bases, with 13 bases between. The CDR3 length is 15 residues. The full variable domain, rest sourced from reference TRBV19 and TRBJ2-3, is DGGITQSPKYLFRKEGQNVTLSCEQNLNHDAMYWYRQDPGQGLRLIYYSQIVNDFQKGDIAEGYSVSREKKESFPLTVTSAQKNPTAFYLCASRPEGTSTDTQYFGPGTRLTVL.

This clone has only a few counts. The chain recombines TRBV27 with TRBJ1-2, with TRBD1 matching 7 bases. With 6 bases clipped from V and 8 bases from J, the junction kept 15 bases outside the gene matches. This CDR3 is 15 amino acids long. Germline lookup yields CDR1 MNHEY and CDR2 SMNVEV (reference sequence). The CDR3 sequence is CASRSPITGVDGYTF. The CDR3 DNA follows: TGTGCCAGCAGAAGTCCCATCACAGGGGTAGACGGCTACACCTTC.